This TCR beta chain was sequenced during a study of T cells after yellow fever vaccination. CDR3 size: 13 residues. Germline CDR1 is SGHRS and CDR2 is YFSETQ. V dropped 4 bases and J dropped 5; count of bases not matched to a gene: 5. TCRdb ran MiXCR on the 5' RACE reads and lists one entry per CDR3 protein. Among about 260,000 distinct CDR3 sequences listed, around 5.3% were seen once. Comments on this clonotype: The target antigen is unknown.

Broader study findings: The booster saw the reappearance of most primary-vaccination clones (approximately 97% CD4, about 85% CD8). FACS-sorted repertoires could contain abundant clonotypes contaminating from the bulk population.

This sequence originates from a man younger than 35 who received the YFV17D yellow fever vaccine. The sequencing used CD4+ T cells sorted from PBMCs, collected on the day of the yellow fever booster vaccination. The rearrangement uses TRBV5-1 and TRBJ1-2; TRBD1 matches 7 bases. The CDR3 sequence: CASSPPGQYGYTF. In DNA form, the CDR3 reads TGCGCCAGCAGCCCCCCGGGACAGTATGGCTACACCTTC.